These 14 T cell receptor beta chains originate from one sample sequenced in a study of T cell changes during pregnancy in multiple sclerosis. Libraries were prepared by immunoSEQ multiplex PCR; TCRdb keeps only in-frame clonotypes and omits some of them. Of 85,000 to 100,000 clones listed, roughly 92% were seen once; the top ten hold around 2.5%. Sequenced here: peripheral blood, sampled in the first trimester of pregnancy. The origin of the receptors is a female donor with multiple sclerosis, enrolled in a pregnancy study.

The chain recombines TRBV5-1 with TRBJ2-3, with 12 positions matching TRBD2. V lost 4 bases and J lost 2; bases outside the gene matches: 5. From germline, CDR1 is SGHRS and CDR2 YFSETQ. This CDR3 has 16 residues. The CDR3 spells CASSPGLAGITDTQYF. The CDR3 coding sequence is TGCGCCAGCAGCCCTGGACTAGCGGGAATCACAGATACGCAGTATTTT. Full variable domain (missing parts from reference TRBV5-1 and TRBJ2-3): KAGVTQTPRYLIKTRGQQVTLSCSPISGHRSVSWYQQTPGQGLQFLFEYFSETQRNKGNFPGRFSGRQFSNSRSEMNVSTLELGDSALYLCASSPGLAGITDTQYFGPGTRLTVL.

As for this clone: The junction does not match germline at one end; this may be a read error. The gene calls are TRBV7-2 and TRBJ2-7; 7 positions agree with TRBD2. CDR1 is SGHTA and CDR2 is FQGNSA in the germline V gene. The CDR3 runs 13 residues. The CDR3 spells CGSSLGSGGEQYF. The CDR3 nucleotides are TGTGGCAGCAGCTTAGGGTCGGGGGGCGAGCAGTACTTC. The complete variable domain, with remaining parts taken from reference TRBV7-2 and TRBJ2-7, reads GAGVSQSPSNKVTEKGKDVELRCDPISGHTALYWYRQSLGQGLEFLIYFQGNSAPDKSGLPSDRFSAERTGGSVSTLTIQRTQQEDSAVYLCGSSLGSGGEQYFGPGTRLTVT.

This chain connects TRBV27 to TRBJ2-7, with 10 bases aligning to TRBD2. Germline-derived CDR1 and CDR2 are MNHEY and SMNVEV (reference sequence). This CDR3 is 15 amino acids long. V was pared by 5 bases and J by 7 bases, with 11 bases of the junction left unmatched. The CDR3 DNA is TGTGCCAGCAGTCTCGATAGCGGGAGGCCGGGGGAGCAGTACTTC. Translation: CASSLDSGRPGEQYF.

This clone occurred once. The CDR3 here is CASSSFTGESETQYF. CDR3 in DNA: TGTGCCAGCAGTTCATTTACAGGGGAATCAGAGACCCAGTACTTC. The V call is TRBV28, the J call TRBJ2-5, with 7 positions matching TRBD1. The CDR3 has 15 residues. Germline trimming cut 4 bases from V and 4 bases from J; bases unmatched to any gene: 9. Germline assignment: CDR1 MDHEN and CDR2 SYDVKM.

This rearrangement joins TRBV6-1 to TRBJ2-3; 7 bases agree with TRBD2. The CDR3 loop spans 17 amino acids. Trimming removed 1 base from V and 4 bases from J; junction bases left unmatched: 11. Germline CDR1 MNHNS, CDR2 SASEGT. CDR3 nucleotide sequence: TGTGCCAGCAGTGAAGGGAGAGGCGGGAGAAAGGCAGATACGCAGTATTTT. Amino acid sequence: CASSEGRGGRKADTQYF.

The chain joins TRBV21-1 to TRBJ2-7; the D call of TRBD1 is as the table states it, not checked on the DNA. TRBV21-1 is labeled a pseudogene. The CDR3 spans 15 residues. The CDR3 coding sequence is TGTGCCAGCAGCAAGGTTAGGGGTAGGCCGGACGAGCAGTACTTC. Protein product: CASSKVRGRPDEQYF.

This clone is a singleton in its sample. V is TRBV7-9 and J is TRBJ2-7; TRBD1 is a possible D gene (5 bases). With 5 bases removed from V and 4 bases from J, the gap between germline ends came to 9 bases. There are 12 residues in the CDR3. Germline V gene lookup returns CDR1 SEHNR and CDR2 FQNEAQ (reference sequence). The DNA for the CDR3 is TGTGCCAGCAGCCTTAACAGGTACGAGCAGTACTTC. This codes for CASSLNRYEQYF. Full variable domain (rest looked up from reference TRBV7-9 and TRBJ2-7): DTGVSQNPRHKITKRGQNVTFRCDPISEHNRLYWYRQTLGQGPEFLTYFQNEAQLEKSRLLSDRFSAERPKGSFSTLEIQRTEQGDSAMYLCASSLNRYEQYFGPGTRLTVT.

This sequence joins TRBV7-6 and TRBJ2-2, with 11 bases matching TRBD2. This CDR3 is built from 15 residues. CDR1 and CDR2 from the germline V gene are SGHVS and FNYEAQ. V trimming: 4 bases; J trimming: 5 bases; junction bases outside the gene matches: 3. The CDR3 region has the DNA TGTGCCAGCAGCTCTGGGACTAGCGGAACCGGGGAGCTGTTTTTT. It encodes CASSSGTSGTGELFF.

The V gene is TRBV2, the J gene TRBJ2-7; 10 bases are shared with TRBD2. This CDR3 comprises 14 residues. CDR1 SNHLY and CDR2 FYNNEI come from the germline V gene. The ends lost 6 bases at V and 3 bases at J; junction bases unmatched: 5. CDR3 bases: TGTGCCAGCAGCCCCGGGACTAGCGTCTACGAGCAGTACTTC. This sequence encodes CASSPGTSVYEQYF.

The V and J genes are TRBV6-4 and TRBJ2-2; TRBD2 might be the D (6 bases). Germline V gene lookup returns CDR1 MRHNA and CDR2 SNTAGT. The V gene lost 5 bases and the J gene lost 2 bases, with 9 bases spanning the gap. The CDR3 is 14 residues long. The CDR3 reads CASSWRENTGELFF. The CDR3 nucleotides read TGTGCCAGCAGTTGGCGGGAAAACACCGGGGAGCTGTTTTTT.

The chain has TRBV27 and TRBJ1-5; maybe TRBD1 (5 bases). Germline values: CDR1 MNHEY, CDR2 SMNVEV (reference sequence). Trimming stripped 6 bases from V and 0 bases from J, with 12 bases between. This CDR3 has 15 amino acids. CDR3 region: CASRKGGDSNQPQHF. The CDR3 DNA reads as TGTGCCAGCAGAAAGGGAGGGGATAGCAATCAGCCCCAGCATTTT.

The chain is built from TRBV9 and TRBJ1-2; D possibly corresponds to TRBD1 (6 bases). The germline gives CDR1 SGDLS, CDR2 YYNGEE. CDR3 size: 15 residues. V was trimmed by 2 bases and J by 4 bases, leaving 15 bases between them. As DNA, the CDR3 is TGTGCCAGCAGCGTGGCCAGGGGTTCGGGCTATGGCTACACCTTC. It yields the protein CASSVARGSGYGYTF.

V and J are TRBV6-1 and TRBJ1-5; D is unclear. The germline V and J ends were trimmed by 0 bases and 4 bases, with 10 bases remaining between them. This CDR3 is 15 amino acids long. Germline CDR1 is MNHNS and CDR2 is SASEGT. CDR3 sequence reads: CASSEAWQANQPQHF. Here the CDR3 DNA reads TGTGCCAGCAGTGAAGCATGGCAGGCTAATCAGCCCCAGCATTTT.

This clone has just a few counts. This chain links TRBV19 with TRBJ1-5; D is possibly TRBD1 (6 bases). Germline V CDR1 and CDR2: LNHDA, SQIVND (reference sequence). The V and J ends lost 6 bases and 5 bases respectively, with 14 bases between them. CDR3 length equals 14 residues. CDR3 amino acids: CASRGRGADQPQHF. CDR3 DNA: TGTGCCAGTAGGGGGCGGGGGGCTGATCAGCCCCAGCATTTT. The full variable domain, in which reference TRBV19 and TRBJ1-5 provide the parts outside the CDR3, is DGGITQSPKYLFRKEGQNVTLSCEQNLNHDAMYWYRQDPGQGLRLIYYSQIVNDFQKGDIAEGYSVSREKKESFPLTVTSAQKNPTAFYLCASRGRGADQPQHFGDGTRLSIL.